Listed here are 9 T cell receptor beta chains from one sample, sequenced in a study of cytomegalovirus exposure and HLA in healthy donors. The PCR contained 60 Vbeta and 13 Jbeta primers. Produced via immunoSEQ multiplex PCR; TCRdb's table is partial and in-frame only. The sample includes 120,000 or so clones, roughly 80% of them seen just once. Specimen: PBMCs. The origin of the receptors is a man aged 18-30 years in good health and CMV-seropositive.

V usage is TRBV6-5 and J usage is TRBJ2-1; 8 bases map to TRBD2. This CDR3 region has 14 residues. The V and J ends lost 6 bases and 8 bases, in that order; junction bases with no gene match: 9. Looked up from germline, CDR1 is MNHEY and CDR2 is SVGAGI. The CDR3, as DNA: TGTGCCAGCAGCTCCGGACTAGCTGGCTATGAGCAGTTCTTC. Protein: CASSSGLAGYEQFF.

The chain combines TRBV19 with TRBJ1-1; D is possibly TRBD1 (5 bases). The V gene lost 9 bases and the J gene lost 6 bases, with 14 bases spanning the gap. This CDR3 comprises 12 residues. Germline loops: CDR1 LNHDA, CDR2 SQIVND (reference sequence). The CDR3 sequence: CASRGSVPEAFF. CDR3 nucleotide sequence: TGTGCCAGCCGGGGGTCGGTTCCTGAAGCTTTCTTT.

This clone came up once. The chain carries TRBV7-9 and TRBJ2-5; D gene ambiguous. V lost 0 bases and J lost 4, with 9 bases in between. This CDR3 spans 14 amino acids. Germline-derived CDR1 and CDR2 are SEHNR and FQNEAQ (reference sequence). This chain's CDR3 is CASSLASRPETQYF. The CDR3, as DNA: TGTGCCAGCAGCTTAGCCTCCAGGCCAGAGACCCAGTACTTC.

The chain links TRBV7-6 to TRBJ2-2; D ambiguous. The V and J ends lost 2 bases and 4 bases respectively, with 11 bases between them. This CDR3 comprises 15 residues. Per the germline V gene, CDR1 is SGHVS and CDR2 is FNYEAQ. In DNA, the CDR3 is TGTGCCAGCAGCTTAAGGCCAGGAATCACCGGGGAGCTGTTTTTT. Translation gives CASSLRPGITGELFF.

This chain connects TRBV27 to TRBJ2-6; no reliable D call. V dropped 3 bases and J dropped 0 bases, with 6 bases sitting between them. The CDR3 consists of 15 residues. Germline V gene data show CDR1 as MNHEY and CDR2 as SMNVEV (reference sequence). The CDR3 coding sequence is TGTGCCAGCAGTTTTATCCCCTCTGGGGCCAACGTCCTGACTTTC. It translates to CASSFIPSGANVLTF.

This clone was seen a single time. This chain uses TRBV7-2 with TRBJ1-1; maybe TRBD1 (6 bases). This CDR3 has 13 amino acids. Germline V CDR1 and CDR2: SGHTA, FQGNSA. The V and J ends lost 5 bases and 6 bases respectively, with 13 bases between them. CDR3 nucleotides: TGTGCCAGCAGCACTCAGGGGTATGCTGAAGCTTTCTTT. Amino acids: CASSTQGYAEAFF.

The chain links TRBV9 to TRBJ1-6; possible D gene TRBD1, 5 bases. Germline-derived CDR1 and CDR2 are SGDLS and YYNGEE. This CDR3 is 15 amino acids long. The V end was cut by 0 bases, the J end by 10 bases, with 14 bases between. Written as DNA, the CDR3 is TGTGCCAGCAGCGTAGATATCAGGGAAGGATCACCCCTCCACTTT. Protein: CASSVDIREGSPLHF.

V gene TRBV6-1 combines with J gene TRBJ2-1; 7 positions match TRBD1. V was clipped by 9 bases and J by 9 bases; unmatched bases: 11. The CDR3 loop spans 13 amino acids. Per germline, CDR1 MNHNS and CDR2 SASEGT. The CDR3 DNA is TGTGCCAGGACGGAGACAGGGCCGGGTGAGCAGTTCTTC. Its translation: CARTETGPGEQFF.

The rearrangement joins TRBV6-1 to TRBJ1-2, with 8 bases aligning to TRBD1. V shed 4 bases, J shed 4 bases, and the junction held 14 bases outside the gene matches. CDR1 MNHNS and CDR2 SASEGT come from the germline V gene. The CDR3 spans 17 residues. The CDR3 bases are TGTGCCAGCAGTGGGAGAGGACAGGGAACTTCGGTCTATGGCTACACCTTC. Amino acid sequence: CASSGRGQGTSVYGYTF.